A selection of T cell receptor beta chains follows, all from one sample in a study of response to subunit inactivated influenza vaccine. TCRdb redid the calling of the RT-PCR reads with MiXCR, one entry per CDR3 protein. This table has approximately 500,000 distinct CDR3 sequences, 20% to 25% appearing once. The same sample was also used in a study of T cells expressing NK-cell markers.

Sequenced material: CD4+ T cells sorted from PBMCs, taken about 12 days after vaccination. These receptors originate from a man aged 50 to 59 who received an inactivated influenza vaccine. Each CDR3 is given with its conserved first and last residue. D genes are given only for firm matches. Clone size is shown for a subset of rows, as once, few, many or a class of expanded clone.

size	V	D	length	J	CDR3	DNA
.	TRBV20-1	TRBD1	17	TRBJ2-4	CSARDISGGSAKNIQYF	TGCAGTGCTAGAGATATTTCAGGGGGCTCAGCCAAAAACATTCAGTACTTC
few	TRBV9	.	15	TRBJ2-5	CASSVGSPAGETQYF	TGTGCCAGCAGCGTAGGTTCACCCGCAGGGGAGACCCAGTACTTC
many	TRBV5-1	TRBD2	16	TRBJ2-1	CASSSGLAGAHNEQFF	TGCGCCAGCAGCTCGGGACTAGCGGGAGCCCACAATGAGCAGTTCTTC
.	TRBV12-3/TRBV12-4	.	11	TRBJ1-2	CASSSERTVTF	TGTGCCAGCAGTTCGGAGCGAACAGTCACCTTC
.	TRBV20-1	.	13	TRBJ2-7	CSARERLAYEQYF	TGCAGTGCTAGAGAACGGCTAGCTTACGAGCAGTACTTC
few	TRBV6-1	.	16	TRBJ2-2	CASSELGQARTGELFF	TGTGCCAGCAGTGAGTTGGGACAAGCAAGGACCGGGGAGCTGTTTTTT
.	TRBV11-1	.	13	TRBJ1-1	CASSPSADTEAFF	TGTGCCAGCAGCCCGAGTGCGGATACTGAAGCTTTCTTT
few	TRBV7-9	TRBD2	16	TRBJ2-7	CASSSLAGGSSYEQYF	TGTGCCAGCAGCTCCCTAGCGGGGGGGAGCTCCTACGAGCAGTACTTC
few	TRBV24-1	TRBD1	12	TRBJ1-2	CATSLQGYGYTF	TGTGCCACCAGCCTACAGGGGTATGGCTACACCTTC
few	TRBV4-2	.	14	TRBJ1-2	CASSQGYRPFGYTF	TGTGCCAGCAGCCAAGGTTATCGGCCCTTCGGCTACACCTTC
.	TRBV7-2	TRBD1	16	TRBJ1-6	CASRRIQGASNSPLHF	TGTGCCAGCAGGCGGATACAGGGGGCGTCTAATTCACCCCTCCACTTT
few	TRBV28	TRBD1	15	TRBJ1-4	CASSGQGAGDEKLFF	TGTGCCAGCAGTGGACAGGGCGCCGGAGATGAAAAACTGTTTTTT
few	TRBV6-2/TRBV6-3	.	15	TRBJ2-5	CASSLRVRYQETQYF	TGTGCCAGCAGCCTCCGGGTTCGTTACCAAGAGACCCAGTACTTC
.	TRBV5-1	TRBD2	14	TRBJ2-2	CASSLAGVPGELFF	TGCGCCAGCAGCCTAGCGGGAGTTCCCGGGGAGCTGTTTTTT
few	TRBV5-1	.	15	TRBJ1-1	CASSGHQGRNTEAFF	TGCGCCAGCAGCGGGCATCAGGGGAGGAACACTGAAGCTTTCTTT
few	TRBV29-1	.	14	TRBJ2-7	CSVDVMGGDYEQYF	TGCAGCGTTGACGTGATGGGTGGGGACTACGAGCAGTACTTC
.	TRBV25-1	TRBD1	16	TRBJ2-5	CASSDSTGTGVETQYF	TGTGCCAGCAGTGATTCGACCGGGACAGGGGTAGAGACCCAGTACTTC
few	TRBV7-2	TRBD1	15	TRBJ1-3	CASSRGQSSGNTIYF	TGTGCCAGCAGCCGGGGACAGAGCTCTGGAAACACCATATATTTT
.	TRBV5-1	TRBD1	15	TRBJ2-7	CASSFGTVQSYEQYF	TGCGCCAGCAGCTTTGGGACAGTGCAATCCTACGAGCAGTACTTC
few	TRBV10-3	.	14	TRBJ2-7	CAISEIGASYEQYF	TGTGCCATCAGCGAAATTGGGGCCTCCTACGAGCAGTACTTC
.	TRBV13	.	17	TRBJ2-1	CASRALDRGPEVYEQFF	TGTGCCAGCCGAGCCCTAGATAGGGGACCAGAGGTCTATGAGCAGTTCTTC
.	TRBV28	.	17	TRBJ2-7	CASRNLMVGALSYEQYF	TGTGCCAGCAGGAACCTCATGGTGGGGGCACTCTCCTACGAGCAGTACTTC
few	TRBV29-1	.	14	TRBJ1-2	CSVEDPTGPYGYTF	TGCAGCGTTGAAGATCCGACAGGCCCGTATGGCTACACCTTC
few	TRBV7-9	.	14	TRBJ2-7	CASSFSGFPYEQYF	TGTGCCAGCAGCTTTTCAGGGTTCCCCTACGAGCAGTACTTC
.	TRBV18	.	13	TRBJ1-2	CASSPREAEGYTF	TGTGCCAGCTCACCACGGGAGGCGGAGGGCTACACCTTC
.	TRBV9	TRBD2	15	TRBJ2-5	CASSVGTSWKETQYF	TGTGCCAGCAGCGTAGGGACTAGCTGGAAAGAGACCCAGTACTTC
few	TRBV11-2	.	19	TRBJ2-6	CASSMLQGTTSSGANVLTF	TGTGCCAGCAGTATGTTGCAGGGAACAACAAGCTCCGGGGCCAACGTCCTGACTTTC
.	TRBV7-2	.	14	TRBJ2-1	CASSLEYSNNEQFF	TGTGCCAGCAGCTTAGAGTACAGCAACAATGAGCAGTTCTTC
.	TRBV6-2/TRBV6-3	.	15	TRBJ1-2	CASSYLEGHSEGYTF	TGTGCCAGCAGTTACTTGGAGGGTCATTCGGAAGGCTACACCTTC
.	TRBV12-3/TRBV12-4	TRBD1	13	TRBJ1-5	CASGQAINQPQHF	TGTGCCAGCGGACAGGCGATCAATCAGCCCCAGCATTTT
.	TRBV28	.	14	TRBJ2-7	CASSPYRVSSEQYF	TGTGCCAGCAGTCCTTACAGGGTGTCGAGCGAGCAGTACTTC
.	TRBV28	TRBD2	14	TRBJ2-7	CASSLIAGTYEQYF	TGTGCCAGCAGTTTAATAGCGGGAACCTACGAGCAGTACTTC
.	TRBV20-1	TRBD1	14	TRBJ1-2	CSAPGQLLDGGYTF	TGCAGTGCCCCGGGACAGCTTCTCGATGGTGGCTACACCTTC
.	TRBV5-1	TRBD2	15	TRBJ2-5	CASSSGKRGRETQYF	TGCGCCAGCAGCTCTGGGAAGCGGGGCAGAGAGACCCAGTACTTC
.	TRBV5-4	TRBD2	19	TRBJ2-1	CASSLGARVISGSSNEQFF	TGTGCCAGCAGCTTGGGGGCTCGGGTAATAAGCGGGAGTTCAAATGAGCAGTTCTTC
few	TRBV30	TRBD2	16	TRBJ2-2	CAWSVLAGLNTGELFF	TGTGCCTGGAGTGTACTAGCGGGTTTGAACACCGGGGAGCTGTTTTTT
many	TRBV3-1	.	13	TRBJ2-3	CASSPHGADTQYF	TGTGCCAGCAGCCCACACGGGGCAGATACGCAGTATTTT
few	TRBV29-1	.	13	TRBJ2-3	CSVEGRSTDTQYF	TGCAGCGTCGAAGGGCGGAGCACAGATACGCAGTATTTT
.	TRBV19	TRBD1	14	TRBJ2-1	CASNPSDRVNEQFF	TGTGCCAGTAACCCCTCGGACAGGGTCAATGAGCAGTTCTTC
.	TRBV4-1	.	15	TRBJ2-5	CASSQVSSSQETQYF	TGCGCCAGCAGCCAAGTTTCATCCAGTCAAGAGACCCAGTACTTC
few	TRBV11-1	TRBD2	18	TRBJ2-1	CASSAGLAGGKTYNEQFF	TGTGCCAGCAGCGCAGGACTAGCGGGAGGGAAAACCTACAATGAGCAGTTCTTC
.	TRBV24-1	TRBD1	16	TRBJ2-2	CATSEVGQGLAGELFF	TGTGCCACCAGTGAGGTGGGACAGGGCCTGGCCGGGGAGCTGTTTTTT
.	TRBV5-1	.	13	TRBJ1-1	CASSLARGAEAFF	TGCGCCAGCAGCTTGGCCCGGGGGGCTGAAGCTTTCTTT
few	TRBV7-2	TRBD1	16	TRBJ2-3	CASRRDRLTFTDTQYF	TGTGCCAGCAGACGGGACAGATTAACCTTCACAGATACGCAGTATTTT
few	TRBV4-1	.	16	TRBJ2-1	CASSQKNPSPYNEQFF	TGCGCCAGCAGCCAAAAGAACCCGAGCCCCTACAATGAGCAGTTCTTC
few	TRBV15	.	13	TRBJ2-7	CATSRSSFSEQYF	TGTGCCACCAGCAGATCTTCATTTAGCGAGCAGTACTTC
.	TRBV5-1	.	13	TRBJ2-5	CASSLMTQETQYF	TGCGCCAGCAGCTTGATGACTCAAGAGACCCAGTACTTC
few	TRBV14	TRBD2	16	TRBJ2-7	CASSPLGVAGAYEQYF	TGTGCCAGCAGCCCGTTGGGTGTAGCGGGCGCCTACGAGCAGTACTTC